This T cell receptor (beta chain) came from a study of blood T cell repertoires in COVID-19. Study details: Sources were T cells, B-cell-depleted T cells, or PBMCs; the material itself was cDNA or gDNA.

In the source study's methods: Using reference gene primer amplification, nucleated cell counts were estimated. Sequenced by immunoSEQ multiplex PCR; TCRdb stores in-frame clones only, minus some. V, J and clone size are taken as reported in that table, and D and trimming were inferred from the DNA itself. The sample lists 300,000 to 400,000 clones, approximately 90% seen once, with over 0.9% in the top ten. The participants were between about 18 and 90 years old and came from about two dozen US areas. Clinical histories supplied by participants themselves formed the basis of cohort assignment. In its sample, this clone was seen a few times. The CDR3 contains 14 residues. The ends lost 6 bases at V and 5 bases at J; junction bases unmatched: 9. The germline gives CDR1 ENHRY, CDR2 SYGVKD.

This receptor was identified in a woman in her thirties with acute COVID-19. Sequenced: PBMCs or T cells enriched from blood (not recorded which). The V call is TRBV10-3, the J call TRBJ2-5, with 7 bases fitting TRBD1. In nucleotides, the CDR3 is TGTGCCATCAGCAGGAGTGGGGACAGCGAGACCCAGTACTTC. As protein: CAISRSGDSETQYF.